Presented here are 7 T cell receptor beta chains from one specimen sequenced in a study of T cells in localized non-small cell lung cancer (dated by TCRdb to about 2020). To prepare the library, the immunoSEQ multiplex PCR assay was applied. In its TCRdb copy, this immuneACCESS table keeps in-frame sequences only and misses some clones. Where compared with another copy, unresolved V genes explain less than half of these, and the others have no known cause. This sample is represented by about 78,000 clones; 84% of them were singletons. Under 3.5% of the sample rests with the top ten. The sample consisted of peripheral blood, taken before any cancer treatment. These receptors were taken from a man aged 40-75 years with stage I lung adenocarcinoma.

V is TRBV19 and J is TRBJ1-2; the D gene is possibly TRBD1 (5 bases). The CDR3 covers 13 residues. Trimming took 6 bases from V and 7 from J, leaving 15 bases between them. Germline loops: CDR1 LNHDA, CDR2 SQIVND (reference sequence). This CDR3 reads CASSPRQGPGYTF. Here the CDR3 DNA reads TGTGCCAGTAGCCCTCGGCAGGGTCCTGGCTACACCTTC.

This rearrangement joins TRBV5-4 to TRBJ2-2; 7 positions agree with TRBD2. Looked up from germline, CDR1 is SGHNT and CDR2 is YYREEE (reference sequence). This CDR3 is 16 amino acids long. Trimming cost V 1 base and J 4 bases; bases outside gene matches: 7. In nucleotides, the CDR3 is TGTGCCAGCAGCTTGCCTGTGGGGGGGAGCACCGGGGAGCTGTTTTTT. Translated, it gives CASSLPVGGSTGELFF. Full variable domain (remainder filled in from reference TRBV5-4 and TRBJ2-2): ETGVTQSPTHLIKTRGQQVTLRCSSQSGHNTVSWYQQALGQGPQFIFQYYREEENGRGNFPPRFSGLQFPNYSSELNVNALELDDSALYLCASSLPVGGSTGELFFGEGSRLTVL.

The V gene is TRBV19, the J gene TRBJ2-3, with a possible D match to TRBD2 (5 bases). This CDR3 is 13 amino acids long. The germline V and J ends were trimmed by 10 bases and 2 bases, with 13 bases remaining between them. CDR1 and CDR2 from the germline V gene are LNHDA and SQIVND (reference sequence). The CDR3 DNA reads TGTGCCACCAACGAGGGAGACACAGATACGCAGTATTTT. It codes for CATNEGDTDTQYF.

The chain links TRBV6-5 to TRBJ1-4, with 10 bases that match TRBD1. The CDR3 loop spans 14 amino acids. Trimming at V came to 0 bases and at J to 10 bases, leaving 2 bases not matched to a gene. Germline V lookup: CDR1 MNHEY, CDR2 SVGAGI. The CDR3 here is CASSYSGQGVKLFF. The DNA of the CDR3 is TGTGCCAGCAGTTACTCCGGACAGGGGGTAAAACTGTTTTTT.

As DNA, the CDR3 is TGCAGCGTTGATGGCGGGGGAGGGCCTCAAGGGTACGAGCAGTACTTC. Amino acid sequence: CSVDGGGGPQGYEQYF. The gene calls are TRBV29-1 and TRBJ2-7; TRBD2 matches 7 bases. The trim removed 3 bases at V and 4 bases at J, leaving 15 bases unmatched. The CDR3 length is 16 residues. The germline V gene has CDR1 SQVTM and CDR2 ANQGSEA.

J is TRBJ1-1 and V is TRBV19; D ambiguous. The CDR3 is 17 amino acids. CDR1 and CDR2 (germline): LNHDA, SQIVND (reference sequence). The ends were cut back, 1 base at V and 1 base at J, with 16 bases in the middle. CDR3 in amino acids: CASSIVARASKNTEAFF. For the CDR3, the DNA is TGTGCCAGTAGTATAGTTGCGAGGGCCAGCAAGAACACTGAAGCTTTCTTT.

This clone was seen a few times. The DNA of the CDR3 is TGTGCCAGCAGCTTAGGCCCCGGCAGCCGGCAGTACTTC. Translation: CASSLGPGSRQYF. V usage is TRBV13 and J usage is TRBJ2-7; D not resolved. The CDR3 sequence is 13 residues long. Between the trimmed V and J ends, which lost 0 bases and 9 bases, there was a span of 12 bases. Germline V gene sequence: CDR1 PRHDT, CDR2 FYEKMQ (reference sequence).